A single TCR beta chain is shown here with its context. Its antigen is unidentified. Germline V gene lookup returns CDR1 SGHAT and CDR2 FQNNGV. CDR3 length: 17 residues. The V end lost 0 bases, the J end lost 4 bases, and 16 bases lay between the germline ends. Extraction of RNA preceded its reverse transcription into cDNA, which served as the sequencing template. Profiled with immunoSEQ multiplex PCR; TCRdb holds only in-frame clones, not every one. Here the sample spans about 130,000 clones, 45% to 65% being singletons. From PBMCs, CD4+ and CD8+ T cells were sorted. The data were obtained in a study of CD8+ T cells in alopecia areata. Background on the study: Treatment of the treated patients consisted of oral tofacitinib, 5 to 10 mg twice daily. General study results and limits: Resident alphabeta T-cell populations of normal skin are likewise subject to sequencing in scalp samples.

The chain joins TRBV11-2 to TRBJ2-1; D gene uncertain. Sequencing used CD4+ T cells sorted from blood, obtained at week 0. The sequence was collected from a human donor with alopecia areata. CDR3 sequence: CASSLDLRTATYNEQFF. The CDR3 region has the DNA TGTGCCAGCAGCTTAGATTTGCGGACGGCTACATACAATGAGCAGTTCTTC.